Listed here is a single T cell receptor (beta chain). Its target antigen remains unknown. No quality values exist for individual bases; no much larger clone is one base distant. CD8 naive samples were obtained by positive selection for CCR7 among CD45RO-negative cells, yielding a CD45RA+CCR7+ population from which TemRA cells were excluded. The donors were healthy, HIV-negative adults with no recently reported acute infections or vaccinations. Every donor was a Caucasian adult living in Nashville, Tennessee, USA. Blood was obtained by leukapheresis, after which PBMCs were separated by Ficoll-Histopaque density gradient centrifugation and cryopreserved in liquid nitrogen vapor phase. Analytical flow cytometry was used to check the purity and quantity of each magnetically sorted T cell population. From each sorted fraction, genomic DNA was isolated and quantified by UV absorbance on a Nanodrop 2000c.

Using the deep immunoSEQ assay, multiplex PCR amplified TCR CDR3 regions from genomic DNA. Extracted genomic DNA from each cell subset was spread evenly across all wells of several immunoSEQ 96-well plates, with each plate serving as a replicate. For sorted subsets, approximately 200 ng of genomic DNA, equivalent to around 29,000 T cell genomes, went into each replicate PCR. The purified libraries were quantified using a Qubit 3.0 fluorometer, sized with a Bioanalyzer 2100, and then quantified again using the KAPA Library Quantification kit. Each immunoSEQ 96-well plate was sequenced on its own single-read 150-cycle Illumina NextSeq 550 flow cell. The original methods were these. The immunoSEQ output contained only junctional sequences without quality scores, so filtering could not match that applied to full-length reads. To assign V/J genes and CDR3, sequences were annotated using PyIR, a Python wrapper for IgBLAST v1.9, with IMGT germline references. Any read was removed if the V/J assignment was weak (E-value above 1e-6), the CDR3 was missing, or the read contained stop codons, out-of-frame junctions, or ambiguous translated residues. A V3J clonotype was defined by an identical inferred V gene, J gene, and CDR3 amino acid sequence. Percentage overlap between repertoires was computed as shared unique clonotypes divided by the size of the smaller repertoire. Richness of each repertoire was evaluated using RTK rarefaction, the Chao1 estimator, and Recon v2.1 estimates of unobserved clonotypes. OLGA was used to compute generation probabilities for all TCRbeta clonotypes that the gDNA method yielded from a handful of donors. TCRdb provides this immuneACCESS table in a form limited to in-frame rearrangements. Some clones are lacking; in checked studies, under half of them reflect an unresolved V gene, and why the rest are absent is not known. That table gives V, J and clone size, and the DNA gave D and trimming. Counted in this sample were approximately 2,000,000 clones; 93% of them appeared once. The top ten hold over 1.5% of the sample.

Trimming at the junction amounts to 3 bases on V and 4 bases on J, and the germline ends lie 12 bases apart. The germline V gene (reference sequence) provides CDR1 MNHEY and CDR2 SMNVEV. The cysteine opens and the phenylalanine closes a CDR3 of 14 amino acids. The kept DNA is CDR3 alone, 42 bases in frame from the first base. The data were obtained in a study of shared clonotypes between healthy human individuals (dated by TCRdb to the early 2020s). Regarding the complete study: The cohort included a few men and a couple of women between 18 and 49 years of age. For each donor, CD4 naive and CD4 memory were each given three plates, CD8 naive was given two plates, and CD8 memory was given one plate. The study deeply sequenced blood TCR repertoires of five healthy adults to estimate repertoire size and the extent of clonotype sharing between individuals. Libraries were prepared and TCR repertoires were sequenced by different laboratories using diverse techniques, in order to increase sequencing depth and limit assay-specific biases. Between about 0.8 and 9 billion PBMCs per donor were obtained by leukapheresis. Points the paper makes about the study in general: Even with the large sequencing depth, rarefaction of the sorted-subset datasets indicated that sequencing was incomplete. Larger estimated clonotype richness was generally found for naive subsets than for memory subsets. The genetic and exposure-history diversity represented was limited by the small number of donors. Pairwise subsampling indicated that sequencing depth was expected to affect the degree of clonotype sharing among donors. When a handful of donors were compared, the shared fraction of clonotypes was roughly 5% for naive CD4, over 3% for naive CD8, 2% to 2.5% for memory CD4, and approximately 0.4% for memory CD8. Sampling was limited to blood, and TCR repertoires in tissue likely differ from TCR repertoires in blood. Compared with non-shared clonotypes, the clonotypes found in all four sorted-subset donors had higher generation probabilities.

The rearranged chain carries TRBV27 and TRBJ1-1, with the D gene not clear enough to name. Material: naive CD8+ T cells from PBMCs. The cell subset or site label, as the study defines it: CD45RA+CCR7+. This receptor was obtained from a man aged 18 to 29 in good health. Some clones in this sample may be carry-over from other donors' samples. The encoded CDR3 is CASSLGIFSTEAFF. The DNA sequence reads TGTGCCAGCAGTTTGGGCATCTTCAGCACTGAAGCTTTCTTT.